This TCR beta chain was identified during a study of CD8+ T cells in alopecia areata. General study results and limits: The study found that many expanded lesional clones persisted in scalp and blood during tofacitinib.

Described treatment: oral pan-JAK inhibitor, 5-10 mg twice daily. Alopecia areata patients gave lesional scalp punch biopsies and peripheral blood samples. The authors extracted RNA and reverse transcribed it into cDNA as the sequencing template. The method was immunoSEQ multiplex PCR; TCRdb's version includes in-frame clones alone and lacks a portion of them. The data show roughly 200,000 clones, 50% to 60% seen once. As to this clone: Its antigen is as yet unknown.

This CDR3 is built from 13 residues. The germline gives CDR1 SNHLY, CDR2 FYNNEI. The V and J ends lost 6 bases and 6 bases, in that order; junction bases with no gene match: 3. Here the sequenced sample was CD4+ T cells sorted from blood, taken at week 4, from a patient treated with tofacitinib. The sequence was obtained from a human donor with alopecia areata. The chain links TRBV2 to TRBJ2-2, with 8 positions matching TRBD1. CDR3 amino acids: CASRQGGAGELFF. CDR3 in DNA: TGTGCCAGCAGACAGGGGGGAGCCGGGGAGCTGTTTTTT.